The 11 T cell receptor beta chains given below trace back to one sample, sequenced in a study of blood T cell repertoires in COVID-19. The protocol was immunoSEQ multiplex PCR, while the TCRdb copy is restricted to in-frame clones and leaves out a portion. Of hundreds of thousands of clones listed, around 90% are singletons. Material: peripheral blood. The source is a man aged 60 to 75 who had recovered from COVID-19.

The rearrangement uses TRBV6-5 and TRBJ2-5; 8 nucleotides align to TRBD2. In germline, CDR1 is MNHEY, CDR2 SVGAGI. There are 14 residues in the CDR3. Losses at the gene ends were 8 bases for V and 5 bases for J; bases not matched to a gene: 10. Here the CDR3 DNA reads TGTGCCAGCGCCCCCGGGGGGGCTTGGGAGACCCAGTACTTC. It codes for CASAPGGAWETQYF.

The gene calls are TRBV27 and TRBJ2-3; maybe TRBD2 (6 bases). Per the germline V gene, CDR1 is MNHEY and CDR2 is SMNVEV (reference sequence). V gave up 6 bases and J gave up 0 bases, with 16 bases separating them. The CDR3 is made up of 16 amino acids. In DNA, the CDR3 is TGTGCCAGCAGGGCCCGCAGGGAGGTGAGCACAGATACGCAGTATTTT. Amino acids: CASRARREVSTDTQYF.

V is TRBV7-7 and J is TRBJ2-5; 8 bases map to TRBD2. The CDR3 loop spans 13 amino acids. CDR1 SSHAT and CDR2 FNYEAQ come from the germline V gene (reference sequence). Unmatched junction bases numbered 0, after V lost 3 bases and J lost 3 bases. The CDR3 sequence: CASSFSGEETQYF. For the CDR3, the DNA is TGTGCCAGCAGCTTTAGCGGGGAAGAGACCCAGTACTTC.

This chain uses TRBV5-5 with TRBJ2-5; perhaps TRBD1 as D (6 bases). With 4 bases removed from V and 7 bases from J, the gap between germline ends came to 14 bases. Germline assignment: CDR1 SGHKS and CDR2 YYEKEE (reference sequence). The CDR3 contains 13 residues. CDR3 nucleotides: TGTGCCAGCAGCCAGACAGTACAGGGGACCCAGTACTTC. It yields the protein CASSQTVQGTQYF.

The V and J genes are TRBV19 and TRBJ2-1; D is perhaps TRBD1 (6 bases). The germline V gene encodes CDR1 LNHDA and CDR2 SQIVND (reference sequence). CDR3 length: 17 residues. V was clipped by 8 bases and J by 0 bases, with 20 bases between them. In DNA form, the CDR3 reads TGTGCCAGTTCTTACGCCCCAGGGGTCAGCTCCTACAATGAGCAGTTCTTC. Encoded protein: CASSYAPGVSSYNEQFF.

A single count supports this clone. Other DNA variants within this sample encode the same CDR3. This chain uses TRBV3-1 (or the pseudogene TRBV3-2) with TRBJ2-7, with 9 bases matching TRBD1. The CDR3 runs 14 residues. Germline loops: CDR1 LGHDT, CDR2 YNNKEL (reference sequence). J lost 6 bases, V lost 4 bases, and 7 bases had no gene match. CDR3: CASSLRQGVGEQYF. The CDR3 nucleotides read TGTGCCAGCAGCCTAAGACAGGGGGTAGGCGAGCAGTACTTC.

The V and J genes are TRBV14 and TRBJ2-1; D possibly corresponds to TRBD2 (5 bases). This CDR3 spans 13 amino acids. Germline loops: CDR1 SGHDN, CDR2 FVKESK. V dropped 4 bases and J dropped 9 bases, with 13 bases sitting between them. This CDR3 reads CASSLVLAGEQFF. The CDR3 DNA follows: TGTGCCAGCAGCCTAGTCTTGGCGGGTGAGCAGTTCTTC.

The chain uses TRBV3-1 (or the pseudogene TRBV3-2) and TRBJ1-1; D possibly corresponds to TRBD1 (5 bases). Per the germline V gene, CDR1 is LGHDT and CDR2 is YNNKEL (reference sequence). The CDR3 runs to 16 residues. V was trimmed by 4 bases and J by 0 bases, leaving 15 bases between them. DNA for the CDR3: TGTGCCAGCAGCCCCAGAAGGCCAGGGATGAACACTGAAGCTTTCTTT. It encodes CASSPRRPGMNTEAFF.

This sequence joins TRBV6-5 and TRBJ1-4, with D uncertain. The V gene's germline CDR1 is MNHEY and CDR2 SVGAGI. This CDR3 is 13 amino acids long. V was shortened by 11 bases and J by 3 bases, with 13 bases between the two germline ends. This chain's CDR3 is CAAARRSNEKLFF. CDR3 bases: TGTGCCGCCGCTAGACGGTCTAATGAAAAACTGTTTTTT.

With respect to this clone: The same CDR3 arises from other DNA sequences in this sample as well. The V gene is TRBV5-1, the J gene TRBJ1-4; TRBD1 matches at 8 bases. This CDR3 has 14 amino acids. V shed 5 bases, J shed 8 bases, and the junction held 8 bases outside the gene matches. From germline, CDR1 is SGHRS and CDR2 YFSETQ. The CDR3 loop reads CASSFGQGGEKLFF. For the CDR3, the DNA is TGCGCCAGCAGTTTCGGACAGGGAGGAGAAAAACTGTTTTTT.

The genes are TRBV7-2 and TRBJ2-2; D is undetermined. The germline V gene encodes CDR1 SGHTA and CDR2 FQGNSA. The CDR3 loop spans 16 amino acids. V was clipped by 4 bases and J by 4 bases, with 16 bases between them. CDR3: CASSSRPITGTGELFF. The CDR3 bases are TGTGCCAGCAGCTCCCGACCGATTACGGGCACCGGGGAGCTGTTTTTT.